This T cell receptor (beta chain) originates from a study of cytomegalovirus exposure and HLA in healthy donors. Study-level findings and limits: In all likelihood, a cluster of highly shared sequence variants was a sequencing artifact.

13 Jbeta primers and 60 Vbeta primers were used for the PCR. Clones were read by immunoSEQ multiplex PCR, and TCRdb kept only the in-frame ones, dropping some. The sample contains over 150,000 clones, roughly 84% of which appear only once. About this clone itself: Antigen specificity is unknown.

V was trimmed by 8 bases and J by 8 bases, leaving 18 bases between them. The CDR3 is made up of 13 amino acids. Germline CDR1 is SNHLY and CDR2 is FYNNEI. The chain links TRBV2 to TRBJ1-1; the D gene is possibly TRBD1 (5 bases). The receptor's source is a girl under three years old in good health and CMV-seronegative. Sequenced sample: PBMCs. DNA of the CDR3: TGTGCCAGCGACCCGGGGGGGGGTGCAGAAGCTTTCTTT. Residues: CASDPGGGAEAFF.